Below, one TCR beta chain is given with its context. Its antigen is unidentified. The ViraFEST assay expanded antigen-specific CD4+ T cells with viral peptide pools before sequencing. At the end of 9 to 11 days of culture, CD4+ T cells were isolated. Vaccination of participants consisted of two doses of either the BNT162b2 or mRNA-1273 vaccine. PBMC were cultured at roughly 2.2 million per well with 10 IU/ml IL-2 and around 9 ug/ml peptides. The source of the sample is a study of vaccination effects on CD4 cells after COVID-19. Produced via immunoSEQ multiplex PCR; TCRdb's table is partial and in-frame only. The data hold 35,000 to 40,000 clones, with around four fifths observed a single time. V shed 7 bases, J shed 0 bases, and the junction held 3 bases outside the gene matches. Per germline, CDR1 WSHSY and CDR2 SAAADI. The CDR3 is 14 amino acids.

Sequences were derived from CD4+ T cells from PBMCs cultured with HCoV-NL63 spike peptides, sampled after COVID-19 vaccination. V usage is TRBV10-2 and J usage is TRBJ1-5; TRBD1 matches at 7 bases. This receptor was identified in a human donor who received a COVID-19 vaccine. Some clones in this sample may be carry-over from other donors' samples. CDR3 nucleotides: TGCGCCAGCACGACAGGGCCTAGCAATCAGCCCCAGCATTTT. Translating it yields CASTTGPSNQPQHF.